This TCR beta chain originates from a study of cytomegalovirus exposure and HLA in healthy donors. This CDR3 has 18 amino acids. The germline V gene has CDR1 KGHSH and CDR2 LQKENI. The V segment lost 4 bases and the J segment 0 bases; nucleotides outside the gene matches: 14. Generated by immunoSEQ multiplex PCR, the TCRdb table keeps only in-frame clones and is missing some. Seen here are 95,000 to 150,000 clones, more than 75% observed once, and the top ten hold about 2.2%. The sample consisted of PBMCs. The receptor comes from a woman aged 25 to 39 in good health and CMV-seronegative. The chain uses TRBV18 and TRBJ1-1; 7 bases are a match to TRBD1. The CDR3 bases are TGTGCCAGCTCACGGGCGGCCCGGGACAGAAAGATGAACACTGAAGCTTTCTTT. Residues: CASSRAARDRKMNTEAFF.